These T cell receptor beta chains were read from a single sample in a study of shared clonotypes between healthy human individuals. Profiled with immunoSEQ multiplex PCR; TCRdb holds only in-frame clones, not every one. This sample yields about 2.1 million clones, of which 85% to 95% are seen a single time; 1.7% belongs to the top ten. The sequenced material came from naive CD8+ T cells from PBMCs. The origin of the receptors is a man aged 18 to 29 in good health. Some clones in this sample may be carry-over from other donors' samples. Both conserved end residues are part of each CDR3. The D gene is left open where the match is weak. Size is stated for part of the rows, as once, few or many counts, or as a class when the clone is expanded.

d_call | clone_size | j_call | v_call | cdr3_aa | cdr3_nt
. | . | TRBJ2-1 | TRBV7-2 | CASSLGGRAPLNEQFF | TGTGCCAGCAGCTTAGGGGGCAGGGCCCCACTAAACGAGCAGTTCTTC
. | . | TRBJ2-2 | TRBV7-9 | CATEEGRGQGGELFF | TGTGCCACCGAGGAAGGACGGGGGCAGGGCGGGGAGCTGTTTTTT
. | . | TRBJ2-1 | TRBV4-2 | CASSQDWPSSYNEQFF | TGTGCCAGCAGCCAAGATTGGCCTAGCTCCTACAATGAGCAGTTCTTC
TRBD1 | . | TRBJ2-7 | TRBV7-6 | CASSLETGYHEQYF | TGTGCCAGCAGCTTAGAGACAGGGTACCACGAGCAGTACTTC
TRBD1 | . | TRBJ2-7 | TRBV15 | CATSWEDRGDYEQYF | TGTGCCACCAGCTGGGAGGACAGGGGCGACTACGAGCAGTACTTC
TRBD1 | . | TRBJ2-7 | TRBV29-1 | CSVGTWGTGLHEQYF | TGCAGCGTAGGGACTTGGGGGACAGGGTTACACGAGCAGTACTTC
. | . | TRBJ1-5 | TRBV7-2 | CASSLILHRVSQPQHF | TGTGCCAGCAGCTTAATCCTTCACAGGGTGAGTCAGCCCCAGCATTTT
. | . | TRBJ2-7 | TRBV6-6 | CASSLTASVYEQYF | TGTGCCAGCAGTCTTACGGCCAGCGTATACGAGCAGTACTTC
TRBD1 | . | TRBJ2-7 | TRBV7-3 | CASSLGAGGPYEQYF | TGTGCCAGCAGCTTAGGTGCAGGGGGCCCCTACGAGCAGTACTTC
TRBD1 | . | TRBJ2-7 | TRBV7-9 | CASSLNPGQGHHEQYF | TGTGCCAGCAGCTTGAATCCGGGACAGGGACACCACGAGCAGTACTTC
. | . | TRBJ1-4 | TRBV6-1 | CASSFQGGGEEKLFF | TGTGCCAGCAGTTTCCAGGGTGGAGGTGAGGAAAAACTGTTTTTT
. | . | TRBJ2-1 | TRBV10-1 | CASSESASYNEQFF | TGCGCCAGCAGTGAGTCGGCCTCTTACAATGAGCAGTTCTTC
. | . | TRBJ2-5 | TRBV5-6 | CASSFGPGSYQETQYF | TGTGCCAGCAGCTTCGGTCCGGGCAGCTACCAAGAGACCCAGTACTTC
. | . | TRBJ1-4 | TRBV4-1 | CASSHGRQIEKLFF | TGCGCCAGCAGCCACGGGCGGCAGATAGAAAAACTGTTTTTT
. | . | TRBJ2-7 | TRBV9 | CASSFGPTSYEQYF | TGTGCCAGCAGCTTCGGGCCAACCTCCTACGAGCAGTACTTC
. | . | TRBJ2-4 | TRBV6-4 | CASSDSIGPRRLAKNIQYF | TGTGCCAGCAGTGACTCGATCGGACCGCGGCGACTAGCCAAAAACATTCAGTACTTC
TRBD1 | once | TRBJ2-5 | TRBV9 | CASSSQGAQKTQYF | TGTGCCAGCAGCTCCCAGGGGGCGCAGAAGACCCAGTACTTC
. | . | TRBJ2-1 | TRBV28 | CASSIDSGPGYNEQFF | TGTGCCAGCAGTATCGACAGCGGCCCTGGATACAATGAGCAGTTCTTC
. | few | TRBJ1-1 | TRBV28 | CASQKFQRTEAFF | TGTGCCAGCCAAAAGTTTCAGAGGACTGAAGCTTTCTTT
TRBD1 | . | TRBJ1-1 | TRBV11-2 | CASSLGVRDSYTEAFF | TGTGCCAGCAGCTTAGGCGTACGGGACAGTTACACTGAAGCTTTCTTT
. | . | TRBJ1-4 | TRBV9 | CASSVENRANEKLFF | TGTGCCAGCAGCGTAGAAAACAGGGCTAATGAAAAACTGTTTTTT
. | . | TRBJ1-4 | TRBV13 | CASSFRDSGNSNEKLFF | TGTGCCAGCAGCTTCCGAGACTCCGGCAACTCGAATGAAAAACTGTTTTTT
TRBD2 | . | TRBJ2-2 | TRBV9 | CASSVGLAGDSNTGELFF | TGTGCCAGCAGCGTAGGTTTAGCGGGAGATTCGAACACCGGGGAGCTGTTTTTT
TRBD1 | . | TRBJ2-6 | TRBV5-1 | CASSLDRGWTGANVLTF | TGCGCCAGCAGCTTGGACAGGGGGTGGACTGGGGCCAACGTCCTGACTTTC
. | . | TRBJ2-7 | TRBV7-8 | CASSPFDVQGDEQYF | TGTGCCAGCAGCCCGTTTGACGTACAGGGAGACGAGCAGTACTTC
. | . | TRBJ1-4 | TRBV10-1 | CASSARGAGEKLFF | TGCGCCAGCAGTGCCAGGGGCGCCGGTGAAAAACTGTTTTTT
TRBD1 | . | TRBJ1-2 | TRBV28 | CASYRDRGAGYTF | TGTGCCAGCTACCGGGACAGGGGTGCCGGCTACACCTTC
. | . | TRBJ1-1 | TRBV7-9 | CASSLGQGITEAFF | TGTGCCAGCAGCTTAGGGCAGGGAATCACTGAAGCTTTCTTT